This passage covers 29 T cell receptor beta chains from one sample sequenced in a study of blood T cell repertoires in COVID-19. The protocol was immunoSEQ multiplex PCR, while the TCRdb copy is restricted to in-frame clones and leaves out a portion. The sample contains around 39,000 clones, about nine tenths of which appear only once. What was sequenced was peripheral blood. These receptors were obtained from a man in his sixties with active COVID-19.

V and J are TRBV9 and TRBJ2-1, with D perhaps TRBD1 (6 bases). V was clipped by 5 bases and J by 8 bases, with 17 bases between them. Germline CDR1 SGDLS, CDR2 YYNGEE. The CDR3 runs 14 residues. DNA of the CDR3: TGTGCCAGCAGTACAGGACAGACCCGGGATGAGCAGTTCTTC. Its protein product is CASSTGQTRDEQFF.

The chain links TRBV5-8 to TRBJ2-7, with 7 bases that match TRBD1. The CDR3 has 13 amino acids. J gave up 2 bases and V 4 bases, and 3 bases lay outside the gene matches. Germline V lookup: CDR1 SGHTS, CDR2 YDEGEE. CDR3 in amino acids: CASSPDRTYEQYF. The DNA for the CDR3 is TGTGCCAGCAGCCCGGACAGGACCTACGAGCAGTACTTC.

This chain connects TRBV19 to TRBJ2-7; a weak D match, TRBD2 (5 bases). With 1 base removed from V and 7 bases from J, the gap between germline ends came to 8 bases. Germline values: CDR1 LNHDA, CDR2 SQIVND (reference sequence). The CDR3 length is 12 residues. In nucleotides, the CDR3 is TGTGCCAGTAGTATAGTACCGGGGGAGCAGTACTTC. This gives the protein CASSIVPGEQYF. The full variable domain, completed using reference TRBV19 and TRBJ2-7, is DGGITQSPKYLFRKEGQNVTLSCEQNLNHDAMYWYRQDPGQGLRLIYYSQIVNDFQKGDIAEGYSVSREKKESFPLTVTSAQKNPTAFYLCASSIVPGEQYFGPGTRLTVT.

The chain couples TRBV6-2 or TRBV6-3 to TRBJ1-1, with 10 bases lining up with TRBD1. Germline trimming cut 5 bases from V and 5 bases from J; bases unmatched to any gene: 2. Germline CDR1 MNHEY, CDR2 SVGEGT. The CDR3 runs to 13 residues. The CDR3 protein is CASSAGQGTEAFF. The CDR3 DNA follows: TGTGCCAGCAGTGCGGGACAGGGGACTGAAGCTTTCTTT.

The CDR3 nucleotides read TGCAGTGCTAGTCAGGGGGGGCTAGCGGGTTATACCGGGGAGCTGTTTTTT. Encoded protein: CSASQGGLAGYTGELFF. The rearrangement joins TRBV20-1 to TRBJ2-2; a weak D match, TRBD2 (8 bases). Germline V lookup: CDR1 DFQATT, CDR2 SNEGSKA (reference sequence). The V end was cut by 3 bases, the J end by 5 bases, with 22 bases between. This CDR3 is built from 17 residues.

The rearrangement uses TRBV14 and TRBJ2-7; 10 nucleotides match TRBD2. The CDR3 spans 16 residues. V gave up 1 base and J gave up 1 base; unmatched junction bases: 4. Germline CDR1 reads SGHDN; CDR2 reads FVKESK. The CDR3 region is CASSQVRTSGSYEQYF. Here the CDR3 DNA reads TGTGCCAGCAGCCAAGTTAGGACTAGCGGTTCCTACGAGCAGTACTTC.

CDR3 region: CASSYSGPNTGELFF. The CDR3 DNA follows: TGTGCCAGCAGTTACAGCGGGCCGAACACCGGGGAGCTGTTTTTT. This sequence joins TRBV6-5 and TRBJ2-2, with D perhaps TRBD2 (6 bases). CDR1 is MNHEY and CDR2 is SVGAGI in the germline V gene. V lost 2 bases to trimming and J lost 0 bases, with 7 bases between them. The CDR3 consists of 15 residues.

This chain joins TRBV28 and TRBJ1-5; D may be TRBD1 (6 bases). The CDR3 covers 15 residues. Germline CDR1 reads MDHEN; CDR2 reads SYDVKM. Trimming stripped 5 bases from V and 4 bases from J, with 15 bases between. CDR3 nucleotides: TGTGCCAGCAGTGCCGGGACACCCCATAATCAGCCCCAGCATTTT. Translation gives CASSAGTPHNQPQHF.

The chain employs TRBV4-1 and TRBJ1-1; D call uncertain. CDR1 MGHRA and CDR2 YSYEKL come from the germline V gene. CDR3 length: 15 residues. The ends were cut back, 9 bases at V and 1 base at J, with 18 bases in the middle. The CDR3 is CASTPPGVRNTEAFF. The CDR3, as DNA: TGCGCCAGTACCCCCCCGGGAGTAAGGAACACTGAAGCTTTCTTT.

This clone has a handful of counts. The rearrangement uses TRBV6-4 and TRBJ1-5, with D tentatively TRBD1 (6 bases). Between the trimmed V and J ends, which lost 2 bases and 0 bases, there was a span of 20 bases. Germline V gives CDR1 MRHNA, CDR2 SNTAGT. The CDR3 loop spans 19 amino acids. The CDR3 coding sequence is TGTGCCAGCAGTGACCCGGGGGGGCCCGGGTATTATAGCAATCAGCCCCAGCATTTT. This translates into CASSDPGGPGYYSNQPQHF.

The chain employs TRBV11-3 and TRBJ2-3; the match to TRBD1 covers 7 bases. V lost 4 bases to trimming and J lost 2 bases; unmatched junction nucleotides: 9. The CDR3 contains 16 residues. CDR1 and CDR2 (germline): SGHNT, YENEEA. CDR3 sequence (DNA): TGTGCCAGCAGCTCCAATACAGGGGAAACCACAGATACGCAGTATTTT. Encoded protein: CASSSNTGETTDTQYF.

The chain combines TRBV2 with TRBJ2-7; TRBD2 might be the D (5 bases). The V gene lost 6 bases and the J gene lost 0 bases, with 12 bases spanning the gap. CDR1 and CDR2 (germline): SNHLY, FYNNEI. This CDR3 is built from 14 residues. This CDR3 reads CASSWLADSYEQYF. Here the CDR3 DNA reads TGTGCCAGCAGCTGGCTAGCAGACTCCTACGAGCAGTACTTC.

The chain couples TRBV5-4 to TRBJ1-1; 10 bases are shared with TRBD1. With V trimmed by 3 bases and J by 5 bases, 10 bases remained unmatched. The germline V gene has CDR1 SGHNT and CDR2 YYREEE (reference sequence). The CDR3 length is 16 residues. CDR3 sequence reads: CASSSHSGQGWTEAFF. CDR3 nucleotides: TGTGCCAGCAGCTCACACTCGGGACAGGGGTGGACTGAAGCTTTCTTT.

The chain uses TRBV7-2 and TRBJ1-3, with a weak D call TRBD1 (6 bases). The CDR3 totals 15 residues. Trimming took 5 bases from V and 7 from J, leaving 18 bases between them. The germline V gene encodes CDR1 SGHTA and CDR2 FQGNSA. In DNA, the CDR3 is TGTGCCAGCAGCCCACTAGGGGGTAGGCTGAACACCATATATTTT. Translating it yields CASSPLGGRLNTIYF.

The genes are TRBV9 and TRBJ1-2, with TRBD1 identical over 10 bases. Per germline, CDR1 SGDLS and CDR2 YYNGEE. J lost 4 bases, V lost 3 bases, and 3 bases had no gene match. CDR3 size: 14 residues. CDR3 protein: CASSGDRGTYGYTF. CDR3 DNA: TGTGCCAGCAGCGGGGACAGGGGAACCTATGGCTACACCTTC. Drawing the rest from reference TRBV9 and TRBJ1-2, the complete variable domain is DSGVTQTPKHLITATGQRVTLRCSPRSGDLSVYWYQQSLDQGLQFLIQYYNGEERAKGNILERFSAQQFPDLHSELNLSSLELGDSALYFCASSGDRGTYGYTFGSGTRLTVV.

This chain links TRBV20-1 with TRBJ2-5, with 11 bases matching TRBD2. The germline V gene encodes CDR1 DFQATT and CDR2 SNEGSKA (reference sequence). V trimming: 3 bases; J trimming: 1 base; junction bases outside the gene matches: 4. The length of the CDR3 is 15 residues. This CDR3 reads CSASSGRDPQETQYF. The CDR3 DNA follows: TGCAGTGCTAGTAGCGGGAGGGACCCCCAAGAGACCCAGTACTTC.

V usage is TRBV25-1 and J usage is TRBJ2-3, with TRBD2 matching over 12 bases. The CDR3 spans 16 residues. CDR1 and CDR2 from the germline V gene are MGHDK and SYGVNS. The junction had 7 bases not matched to a gene; V was cut back by 3 bases and J by 6 bases. The CDR3 loop reads CASSDPTSGSRDTQYF. The CDR3 DNA follows: TGTGCCAGCAGTGACCCGACTAGCGGGAGTAGGGATACGCAGTATTTT.

Comment on this clone: Just one base apart from a much larger clone, this may be a read error. The chain uses TRBV4-1 and TRBJ2-7; no reliable D call. CDR3 length: 11 residues. Trimming removed 3 bases from V and 3 bases from J, with 3 bases in between. From germline, CDR1 is MGHRA and CDR2 YSYEKL. The CDR3 is CASSHSYEQYF. The CDR3 DNA reads TGCGCCAGCAGCCACAGCTACGAGCAGTACTTC.

The rearrangement joins TRBV7-9 to TRBJ2-5, with 7 bases matching TRBD1. Germline trimming cut 1 base from V and 5 bases from J; bases unmatched to any gene: 7. The germline CDR1 and CDR2 sequences are SEHNR and FQNEAQ (reference sequence). The CDR3 runs to 15 residues. The CDR3 DNA sequence: TGTGCCAGCAGCTTAGGACAGGGTTTCGGGGAGACCCAGTACTTC. It codes for CASSLGQGFGETQYF.

The chain carries TRBV11-2 and TRBJ1-2; D possibly corresponds to TRBD1 (6 bases). Trimming removed 6 bases at V and 4 bases at J, with 18 bases between. Looked up from germline, CDR1 is SGHAT and CDR2 is FQNNGV. This CDR3 contains 15 residues. As DNA, the CDR3 is TGTGCCAGCAGACCCCAGGGGATTCTCGCCTATGGCTACACCTTC. Its protein is CASRPQGILAYGYTF.

The V and J genes are TRBV5-1 and TRBJ2-2, with D hard to call. CDR3 length: 15 amino acids. Germline loops: CDR1 SGHRS, CDR2 YFSETQ. The V end was cut by 1 base, the J end by 6 bases, with 13 bases between. Here the CDR3 DNA reads TGCGCCAGCAGCTTGTCGACTTCAACGGCCGGGGAGCTGTTTTTT. Encoded protein: CASSLSTSTAGELFF.

The chain has TRBV5-1 and TRBJ1-5, with 8 positions matching TRBD1. Germline CDR1 SGHRS, CDR2 YFSETQ. This CDR3 contains 18 residues. The J segment lost 2 bases and the V segment lost 5 bases, leaving 15 bases of the junction unmatched. In DNA, the CDR3 is TGCGCCAGCAGTCCTGGACAGGGAAAGGGGGTAGGCAATCAGCCCCAGCATTTT. It specifies CASSPGQGKGVGNQPQHF.

The chain recombines TRBV24-1 with TRBJ2-1, with D hard to call. Trimming removed 1 base at V and 6 bases at J, with 6 bases between. The CDR3 is 13 residues long. Germline values: CDR1 KGHDR, CDR2 SFDVKD. The CDR3 sequence is CATSDLGVNEQFF. The CDR3 DNA reads as TGTGCCACCAGTGATTTAGGAGTCAATGAGCAGTTCTTC.

The chain recombines TRBV10-2 with TRBJ1-1, with TRBD1 as a possible D gene (5 bases). Germline V CDR1 and CDR2: WSHSY, SAAADI. With 5 bases removed from V and 11 bases from J, the gap between germline ends came to 18 bases. The CDR3 has 13 residues. The CDR3 protein is CASSKTTTTEAFF. CDR3 bases: TGCGCCAGCAGTAAGACCACTACGACAGAGGCTTTCTTT.

V and J are TRBV7-2 and TRBJ1-5; D gene ambiguous. CDR1 and CDR2 (germline): SGHTA, FQGNSA. The CDR3 totals 15 residues. V dropped 1 base and J dropped 6 bases, with 13 bases sitting between them. The DNA of the CDR3 is TGTGCCAGCAGCTTAGGCGGCACATATATTCAGCCCCAGCATTTT. This codes for CASSLGGTYIQPQHF.

The rearrangement links TRBV10-1 to TRBJ2-1; the match to TRBD2 covers 7 bases. Germline-derived CDR1 and CDR2 are WNHNN and SYGVQD (reference sequence). The CDR3 totals 14 residues. After removal of 10 bases from V and 4 bases from J, the junction contained 10 bases not matched to a gene. CDR3 in amino acids: CATPVVSGYNEQFF. CDR3 DNA sequence: TGCGCCACCCCGGTGGTTAGCGGGTACAATGAGCAGTTCTTC.

This clone came up once. The rearrangement joins TRBV29-1 to TRBJ2-7; D remains ambiguous. Germline V CDR1 and CDR2: SQVTM, ANQGSEA. V was pared by 3 bases and J by 1 base, with 10 bases between. The CDR3 extends over 13 amino acids. The CDR3 DNA follows: TGCAGCGTTGAGGTCGCCAGTTCCTACGAGCAGTACTTC. Its translation is CSVEVASSYEQYF.

This rearrangement joins TRBV28 to TRBJ2-7; 11 positions agree with TRBD1. CDR3 length: 18 amino acids. From germline, CDR1 is MDHEN and CDR2 SYDVKM. With V trimmed by 3 bases and J by 0 bases, 10 bases remained unmatched. This CDR3 is CASSFPPGQGDFSYEQYF. CDR3 DNA sequence: TGTGCCAGCAGTTTCCCGCCGGGACAGGGGGACTTCTCCTACGAGCAGTACTTC.

V is TRBV5-1 and J is TRBJ1-2; 7 bases match TRBD1. The germline V gene encodes CDR1 SGHRS and CDR2 YFSETQ. J gave up 7 bases and V 4 bases, and 10 bases lay outside the gene matches. The CDR3 is made up of 14 amino acids. CDR3 nucleotide sequence: TGCGCCAGCAGCCAAGACAGGGAAACTAGTGGCTACACCTTC. Its translation: CASSQDRETSGYTF. Drawing the rest from reference TRBV5-1 and TRBJ1-2, the complete variable domain is KAGVTQTPRYLIKTRGQQVTLSCSPISGHRSVSWYQQTPGQGLQFLFEYFSETQRNKGNFPGRFSGRQFSNSRSEMNVSTLELGDSALYLCASSQDRETSGYTFGSGTRLTVV.